The rows below give T cell receptor beta chains drawn from one sample of a study of blood T cell repertoires in COVID-19. Sequencing used immunoSEQ multiplex PCR; TCRdb keeps in-frame clones, though not all of them. The table has 250,000 or so clones, roughly 89% seen once. Sequencing input: PBMCs or T cells enriched from blood (not recorded which). Receptor source: a man in his forties or fifties who had recovered from COVID-19. CDR3s include the opening cysteine and the closing phenylalanine or tryptophan. Fields, in order: D gene, J gene, clone size, V gene, CDR3 DNA, CDR3 protein. D genes are given only for firm matches. The size field is filled for only some rows; it gives once, few, many or a size class.

d_gene: TRBD1
j_gene: TRBJ2-2
abundance: NA
v_gene: TRBV5-1
CDR3nt: TGCGCCAGCAGCTACCATCATACAGGGGGCGCCGGGACCGGGGAGCTGTTTTTT
CDR3aa: CASSYHHTGGAGTGELFF

d_gene: TRBD1
j_gene: TRBJ1-4
abundance: NA
v_gene: TRBV4-1
CDR3nt: TGCGCCAGCAGCCACCAACAGATCCGGACAGGGTTTGGTGAAAAACTGTTTTTT
CDR3aa: CASSHQQIRTGFGEKLFF

d_gene: TRBD1
j_gene: TRBJ2-5
abundance: NA
v_gene: TRBV6-1
CDR3nt: TGTGCCAGCAGTGAAGGTGCACAGGGGCAAGAGACCCAGTACTTC
CDR3aa: CASSEGAQGQETQYF

d_gene: NA
j_gene: TRBJ2-5
abundance: NA
v_gene: TRBV6-6
CDR3nt: TGTGCCAGCAGTCAACGCGGATCAACCACGACTCAGGGGGAGACCCAGTACTTC
CDR3aa: CASSQRGSTTTQGETQYF

d_gene: NA
j_gene: TRBJ1-1
abundance: once
v_gene: TRBV19
CDR3nt: TGTGCCAGTAGTCAGAAGGACGGACTGATGAACACTGAAGCTTTCTTT
CDR3aa: CASSQKDGLMNTEAFF

d_gene: NA
j_gene: TRBJ1-3
abundance: NA
v_gene: TRBV11-2
CDR3nt: TGTGCCAGCAGCTTAGTTCGGGGGTCCGGAAACACCATATATTTT
CDR3aa: CASSLVRGSGNTIYF

d_gene: TRBD1
j_gene: TRBJ1-6
abundance: NA
v_gene: TRBV27
CDR3nt: TGTGCCAGCAGTTTATTCCCCATACGCCGCCAGGGGGATTCACCCCTCCACTTT
CDR3aa: CASSLFPIRRQGDSPLHF

d_gene: NA
j_gene: TRBJ1-1
abundance: NA
v_gene: TRBV7-9
CDR3nt: TGTGCCAGCAGCTTGTTCGGGGCTGAAGCTTTCTTT
CDR3aa: CASSLFGAEAFF

d_gene: TRBD1
j_gene: TRBJ2-1
abundance: once
v_gene: TRBV29-1
CDR3nt: TGCAGCGTTGAAGGGGCAGGGGGCACGAATGAGCAGTTCTTC
CDR3aa: CSVEGAGGTNEQFF

d_gene: TRBD2
j_gene: TRBJ2-3
abundance: NA
v_gene: TRBV11-2
CDR3nt: TGTGCCAGCAGCTTATGGGGGACTAGCGGGAGGAGCACAGATACGCAGTATTTT
CDR3aa: CASSLWGTSGRSTDTQYF

d_gene: TRBD1
j_gene: TRBJ2-1
abundance: NA
v_gene: TRBV9
CDR3nt: TGTGCCAGCAGAGCGTCAGGGGGCGGCTACAATGAGCAGTTCTTC
CDR3aa: CASRASGGGYNEQFF

d_gene: NA
j_gene: TRBJ2-2
abundance: NA
v_gene: TRBV20-1
CDR3nt: TGCAGTGCCACCCGGACCGGGGAGCTGTTTTTT
CDR3aa: CSATRTGELFF

d_gene: TRBD2
j_gene: TRBJ2-5
abundance: NA
v_gene: TRBV5-1
CDR3nt: TGCGCCAGCAGCTTGGCTAGCGGGGGCCAAGAGACCCAGTACTTC
CDR3aa: CASSLASGGQETQYF

d_gene: NA
j_gene: TRBJ1-1
abundance: NA
v_gene: TRBV5-1
CDR3nt: TGCGCCAGCAGCCCAGGGGCCGGCACTGAAGCTTTCTTT
CDR3aa: CASSPGAGTEAFF

d_gene: TRBD1
j_gene: TRBJ2-7
abundance: once
v_gene: TRBV5-8
CDR3nt: TGTGCCAGCAGCCCGTGGGCAGGGGGCACCTACGAGCAGTACTTC
CDR3aa: CASSPWAGGTYEQYF

d_gene: NA
j_gene: TRBJ1-6
abundance: NA
v_gene: TRBV9
CDR3nt: TGTGCCAGCAGCGTAGGCCCTAGCTCCTATAATTCACCCCTCCACTTT
CDR3aa: CASSVGPSSYNSPLHF